This record covers a single TCR beta chain. No antigen is known for it. These data are taken from a study of resident and recirculating memory T cells in vitiligo. The germline V gene has CDR1 LNHDA and CDR2 SQIVND (reference sequence). The CDR3 spans 13 residues. The V end was cut by 7 bases, the J end by 3 bases, with 13 bases between. Assay: immunoSEQ multiplex PCR; the TCRdb copy retains only in-frame clones and omits some. The data contain around 70,000 clones, approximately 90% of them seen just once; the ten biggest clones take up 4% to 5.5%. Study observations and caveats: TCR sequences were not conserved across biopsy sites or patients.

This sequence originates from a male donor with vitiligo. The V gene is TRBV19, the J gene TRBJ2-7, with a weak D call TRBD1 (6 bases). The sample taken for sequencing was blood. The CDR3 region is CASTMGQSYEQYF. CDR3 nucleotide sequence: TGTGCCAGTACCATGGGACAAAGCTACGAGCAGTACTTC.